Given below is one T cell receptor beta chain in context. Produced via immunoSEQ multiplex PCR; TCRdb's table is partial and in-frame only. Among just over 90,000 clones listed, around four fifths were seen once. These data belong to a study of blood T cell repertoires in COVID-19. For the study at large: The study drew acute and convalescent COVID-19 samples from the United States, Italy and Spain.

Source material: peripheral blood. This clonotype was obtained from a human donor in a cohort sampled during active COVID-19.

The DNA for the CDR3 is TGTGCCAGCAGTGCGGGAACAGGGAACTGGGCTGAAAAACTGTTTTTT. It codes for CASSAGTGNWAEKLFF. The chain couples TRBV6-1 to TRBJ1-4, with TRBD1 as a possible D gene (6 bases). Trimming took 4 bases from V and 7 from J, leaving 19 bases between them. CDR1 and CDR2 from the germline V gene are MNHNS and SASEGT. This CDR3 region has 16 residues.